The sequence of this T cell receptor (beta chain) was determined in a study of blood T cells in healthy people across ages. This clonotype was seen at least ten times. A read error may produce the germline difference seen at one junction end. With a J-beta primer mix and a sample-barcoded 5' primer, a second PCR ran about 7 to 12 cycles. From the 5' RACE reads, TCRdb called clonotypes with MiXCR, one entry per CDR3 protein. The profile shows fewer than 900,000 distinct CDR3 sequences, about 40% of them singletons. The CDR3 is made up of 15 amino acids. CDR1 and CDR2 (germline): SGHRS, YFSETQ. Sequenced sample: blood. This receptor was obtained from a woman aged 55-69 years in good health. The chain links TRBV5-1 to TRBJ2-7; TRBD2 matches at 14 bases. The CDR3 sequence is CASSSGLAGAYEQYF. The CDR3 DNA reads TGTGCCAGCAGTTCGGGACTAGCGGGGGCCTACGAGCAGTACTTC.